The 15 T cell receptor beta chains below come from one sample, sequenced in a study of vaccination and CD4 T cells after COVID-19. No antigen is known for these receptors. The treatment denotes: roughly 11-day PBMC culture with coronavirus spike peptide pools or control peptides (ViraFEST assay). Oncomine TCR Beta short-read sequencing was applied to DNA from cultured CD4+ T cells. TCRdb reprocessed the PCR reads with MiXCR, giving one entry per CDR3 protein. The repertoire consists of roughly 18,000 distinct CDR3 sequences, with roughly two fifths occurring once and the leading ten covering 5.5% to 8.5%. This specimen consisted of CD4+ T cells from blood, cultured in vitro, obtained after SARS-CoV-2 vaccination. These receptors were obtained from a human donor who had recovered from COVID-19.

This chain joins TRBV19 and TRBJ1-1; D is undetermined. V was trimmed by 9 bases and J by 4 bases, leaving 12 bases between them. Looked up from germline, CDR1 is LNHDA and CDR2 is SQIVND (reference sequence). The CDR3 totals 12 residues. CDR3 sequence: CASRREGTEAFF. CDR3 nucleotides: TGTGCCAGCCGCCGGGAGGGCACTGAAGCTTTCTTT.

The chain carries TRBV7-6 and TRBJ2-7; D may be TRBD2 (5 bases). V gave up 5 bases and J gave up 0 bases, with 14 bases separating them. This CDR3 contains 15 residues. Germline V gene sequence: CDR1 SGHVS, CDR2 FNYEAQ. CDR3 coding DNA: TGTGCCAGCAGCCCCAGAGCGGCGAGCTCCTACGAGCAGTACTTC. Translated, it gives CASSPRAASSYEQYF.

The rearrangement uses TRBV2 and TRBJ1-5, with unresolved D. The germline V gene encodes CDR1 SNHLY and CDR2 FYNNEI. There are 15 residues in the CDR3. V lost 0 bases, J lost 8 bases, and 14 bases lay in between. The CDR3 DNA follows: TGTGCCAGCAGTGAAGCGCTGACGAGTTTGAAGCCCCAGCATTTT. It encodes CASSEALTSLKPQHF.

This clonotype was detected once. The chain is built from TRBV2 and TRBJ2-1, with 12 bases that match TRBD1. The trim removed 5 bases at V and 6 bases at J, leaving 14 bases unmatched. This CDR3 spans 18 amino acids. Germline CDR1 is SNHLY and CDR2 is FYNNEI. In DNA form, the CDR3 reads TGTGCCAGCAGTTCCCGGACCGGGACAGGGGGCCGGGGCAATGAGCAGTTCTTC. Amino acid sequence: CASSSRTGTGGRGNEQFF.

This chain uses TRBV11-3 with TRBJ1-1; D not resolved. Germline V lookup: CDR1 SGHNT, CDR2 YENEEA. The CDR3 contains 13 residues. Trimming shortened V by 2 bases and J by 2 bases, and 6 bases separated the two germline ends. CDR3 DNA sequence: TGTGCCAGCAGCTTATGGAGAAACACTGAAGCTTTCTTT. This translates into CASSLWRNTEAFF.

A few counts support this clonotype. The chain links TRBV6-1 to TRBJ1-5; 8 bases match TRBD1. The V segment lost 6 bases and the J segment 0 bases; nucleotides outside the gene matches: 7. Looked up from germline, CDR1 is MNHNS and CDR2 is SASEGT. There are 16 residues in the CDR3. The CDR3 loop reads CASSSGTGVSNQPQHF. The CDR3 DNA follows: TGTGCCAGCAGCTCCGGGACAGGTGTTAGCAATCAGCCCCAGCATTTT.

The V and J genes are TRBV7-2 and TRBJ1-6; perhaps TRBD1 as D (5 bases). The germline V gene encodes CDR1 SGHTA and CDR2 FQGNSA. Trimming took off 5 bases at V and 14 bases at J, with 19 bases between the two ends. There are 14 residues in the CDR3. Written as DNA, the CDR3 is TGTGCCAGCAGCCGGAGCGGTTCGGGGCAGTCCCTCCACTTT. The encoded protein is CASSRSGSGQSLHF.

This chain links TRBV6-2 or TRBV6-3 with TRBJ1-2; possible D gene TRBD1, 5 bases. CDR1 MNHEY and CDR2 SVGEGT come from the germline V gene. This CDR3 is built from 14 residues. Trimming removed 5 bases from V and 2 bases from J, with 12 bases in between. As DNA, the CDR3 is TGTGCCAGCAGTGGGGGACCGATGAACTATGGCTACACCTTC. Its protein product is CASSGGPMNYGYTF.

The chain joins TRBV24-1 to TRBJ2-3, with D tentatively TRBD2 (5 bases). Per the germline V gene, CDR1 is KGHDR and CDR2 is SFDVKD. The CDR3 consists of 16 residues. Trimming cost V 1 base and J 0 bases, with 10 bases left between them. The CDR3 DNA is TGTGCCACCAGTGATTTTCGGGGAACTAGCACAGATACGCAGTATTTT. Translating gives CATSDFRGTSTDTQYF.

This clonotype has a single count. An end of the junction does not agree with germline; a read error may underlie this. The chain carries TRBV6-2 or TRBV6-3 and TRBJ2-1; 7 nucleotides align to TRBD1. The CDR3 is made up of 15 amino acids. Germline loops: CDR1 MNHEY, CDR2 SVGEGT. The CDR3 region has the DNA TGTGCCAGCAGTGACTCCAGGGGGTCGGGCAATGAGCAGTTCTTC. Its translation: CASSDSRGSGNEQFF.

The rearrangement uses TRBV6-1 and TRBJ2-3; D is undetermined. Germline V lookup: CDR1 MNHNS, CDR2 SASEGT. CDR3 length: 13 amino acids. V lost 3 bases and J lost 3, with 7 bases in between. The CDR3 nucleotides are TGTGCCAGCAGTGAGACCCGGACAGATACGCAGTATTTT. Protein: CASSETRTDTQYF.

This clonotype showed up just a few times. The V call is TRBV4-1, the J call TRBJ1-2; D unresolved. Looked up from germline, CDR1 is MGHRA and CDR2 is YSYEKL. The CDR3 contains 11 residues. The germline V and J ends were trimmed by 0 bases and 8 bases, with 4 bases remaining between them. The CDR3 spells CASSQDGGYTF. DNA of the CDR3: TGCGCCAGCAGCCAAGATGGAGGCTACACCTTC.

This clonotype was detected a few times. This chain joins TRBV9 and TRBJ1-2; TRBD1 aligns across 7 bases. J was trimmed by 7 bases and V by 4 bases; bases with no gene match: 13. CDR3 length: 15 amino acids. Per germline, CDR1 SGDLS and CDR2 YYNGEE. As DNA, the CDR3 is TGTGCCAGCAGCCCCGACCCCTACAGGGGCGGTGGCTACACCTTC. It codes for CASSPDPYRGGGYTF.

The chain has TRBV7-2 and TRBJ2-3, with D perhaps TRBD1 or TRBD2 (7 bases each). The germline gives CDR1 SGHTA, CDR2 FQGNSA. The CDR3 length is 15 residues. Trimming shortened V by 4 bases and J by 3 bases, and 14 bases separated the two germline ends. The CDR3 bases are TGTGCCAGCAGCTCCCAGGGGGGGGAGACAGATACGCAGTATTTT. Its protein is CASSSQGGETDTQYF. Looking up the rest from reference TRBV7-2 and TRBJ2-3 gives the full variable domain: GAGVSQSPSNKVTEKGKDVELRCDPISGHTALYWYRQSLGQGLEFLIYFQGNSAPDKSGLPSDRFSAERTGGSVSTLTIQRTQQEDSAVYLCASSSQGGETDTQYFGPGTRLTVL.

The sample holds a few counts of this clonotype. The J gene is TRBJ2-3, the V gene TRBV19, with 10 bases identical to TRBD2. The CDR3 contains 16 residues. The germline V gene has CDR1 LNHDA and CDR2 SQIVND (reference sequence). V shed 5 bases and J 0 bases; nucleotides not matched to a gene: 5. The CDR3 region is CASSLLAGPSTDTQYF. The CDR3 DNA is TGTGCCAGTAGTTTACTAGCGGGGCCTAGCACAGATACGCAGTATTTT.